One sample yielded the 5 T cell receptor beta chains listed below, sequenced in a study of shared clonotypes between healthy human individuals. Here immunoSEQ multiplex PCR was the method, and the copy in TCRdb shows in-frame clones only, minus some. The table lists 550,000 to 700,000 clones, about 80% of them singletons. Sequences were obtained from memory CD4+ T cells sorted from blood. The subset is: CD45RA-negative fraction. The receptors were sampled from a woman aged 25 to 39 in good health.

V gene TRBV6-5 combines with J gene TRBJ1-1; D gene unclear. Germline V CDR1 and CDR2: MNHEY, SVGAGI. The CDR3 contains 15 residues. Deletions cut 0 bases from V and 3 bases from J, with 11 bases between. The CDR3 sequence: CASSYSNPRDTEAFF. The DNA of the CDR3 is TGTGCCAGCAGTTACTCTAACCCTAGGGACACTGAAGCTTTCTTT.

This sequence joins TRBV6-5 and TRBJ2-3; D remains unclear. Germline CDR1 reads MNHEY; CDR2 reads SVGAGI. V lost 8 bases and J 0 bases, leaving 6 bases between the germline ends. The CDR3 has 12 residues. CDR3 amino acids: CASLRSTDTQYF. The CDR3, as DNA: TGTGCCAGCCTCAGGAGCACAGATACGCAGTATTTT.

This clone was counted ten times or more. Other DNA sequences from this sample encode an identical CDR3 as well. The V gene is TRBV27, the J gene TRBJ2-7; D uncertain. Germline V lookup: CDR1 MNHEY, CDR2 SMNVEV (reference sequence). V lost 5 bases to trimming and J lost 7 bases, with 18 bases between them. The CDR3 length is 14 residues. The CDR3 DNA is TGTGCCAGCAGTCCCCGGTTGTTAGTGGGGGAGCAGTACTTC. Translation gives CASSPRLLVGEQYF.

The rearrangement uses TRBV7-7 and TRBJ2-3; D gene ambiguous. Germline V lookup: CDR1 SSHAT, CDR2 FNYEAQ (reference sequence). V was trimmed by 0 bases and J by 7 bases, leaving 8 bases between them. The CDR3 has 13 amino acids. CDR3 residues: CASSLAGENTQYF. In nucleotides, the CDR3 is TGTGCCAGCAGCTTAGCGGGCGAGAATACGCAGTATTTT.

The table lists this clone with a count of one. The chain is built from TRBV19 and TRBJ2-3, with TRBD2 matching 10 bases. CDR1 is LNHDA and CDR2 is SQIVND in the germline V gene (reference sequence). J gave up 2 bases and V 5 bases, and 4 bases lay outside the gene matches. The CDR3 has 15 residues. The CDR3: CASSFLAGATDTQYF. CDR3 DNA sequence: TGTGCCAGTAGTTTCCTAGCGGGGGCCACAGATACGCAGTATTTT. Variable domain in full (rest from reference TRBV19 and TRBJ2-3): DGGITQSPKYLFRKEGQNVTLSCEQNLNHDAMYWYRQDPGQGLRLIYYSQIVNDFQKGDIAEGYSVSREKKESFPLTVTSAQKNPTAFYLCASSFLAGATDTQYFGPGTRLTVL.